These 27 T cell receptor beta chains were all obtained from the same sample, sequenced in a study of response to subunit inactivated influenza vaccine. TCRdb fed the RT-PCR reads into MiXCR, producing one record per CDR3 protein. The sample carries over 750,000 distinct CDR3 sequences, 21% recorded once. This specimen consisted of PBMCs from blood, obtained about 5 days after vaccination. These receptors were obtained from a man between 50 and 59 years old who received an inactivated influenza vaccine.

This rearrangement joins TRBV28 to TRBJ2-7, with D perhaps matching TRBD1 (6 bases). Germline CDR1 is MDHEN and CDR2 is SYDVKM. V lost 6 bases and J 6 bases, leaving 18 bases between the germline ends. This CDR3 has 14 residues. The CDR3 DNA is TGTGCCAGCAGATCCGGGACATCCCACGGCGAGCAGTACTTC. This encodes CASRSGTSHGEQYF.

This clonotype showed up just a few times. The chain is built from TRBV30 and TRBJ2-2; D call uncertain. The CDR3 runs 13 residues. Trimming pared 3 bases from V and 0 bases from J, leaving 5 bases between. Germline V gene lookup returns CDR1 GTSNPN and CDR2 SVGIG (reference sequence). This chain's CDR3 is CAWSKANTGELFF. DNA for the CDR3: TGTGCCTGGAGCAAGGCGAACACCGGGGAGCTGTTTTTT.

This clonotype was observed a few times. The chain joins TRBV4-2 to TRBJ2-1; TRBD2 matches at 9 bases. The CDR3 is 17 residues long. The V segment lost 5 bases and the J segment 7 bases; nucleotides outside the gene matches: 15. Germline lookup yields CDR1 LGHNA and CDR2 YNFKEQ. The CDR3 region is CASSTLGLAHPPNEQFF. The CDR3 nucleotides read TGTGCCAGCAGCACCCTGGGACTAGCCCACCCGCCTAATGAGCAGTTCTTC.

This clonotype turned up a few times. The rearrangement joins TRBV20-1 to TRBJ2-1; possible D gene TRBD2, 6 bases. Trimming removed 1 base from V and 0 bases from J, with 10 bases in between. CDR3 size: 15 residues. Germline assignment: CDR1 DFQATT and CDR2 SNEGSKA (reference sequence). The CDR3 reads CSARGRGSSYNEQFF. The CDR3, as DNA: TGCAGTGCTAGAGGGCGGGGAAGCTCCTACAATGAGCAGTTCTTC.

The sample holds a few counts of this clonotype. The DNA of the CDR3 is TGCAGTGCTCGGGACAGGATTAACTATGGCTACACCTTC. Amino acids: CSARDRINYGYTF. V gene TRBV20-1 combines with J gene TRBJ1-2; TRBD1 agrees at 8 bases. V shed 5 bases and J 1 base; nucleotides not matched to a gene: 3. Germline V lookup: CDR1 DFQATT, CDR2 SNEGSKA (reference sequence). CDR3 size: 13 residues.

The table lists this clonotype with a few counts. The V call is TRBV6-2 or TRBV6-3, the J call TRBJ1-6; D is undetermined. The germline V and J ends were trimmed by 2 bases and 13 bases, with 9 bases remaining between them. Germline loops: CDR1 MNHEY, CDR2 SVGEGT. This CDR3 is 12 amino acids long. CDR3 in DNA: TGTGCCAGCAGTTACGGGCAGTCGCCCCTCCACTTT. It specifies CASSYGQSPLHF.

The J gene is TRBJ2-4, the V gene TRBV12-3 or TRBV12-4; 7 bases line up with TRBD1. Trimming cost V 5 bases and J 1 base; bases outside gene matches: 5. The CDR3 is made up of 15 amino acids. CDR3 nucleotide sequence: TGTGCCAGCAGTATACAACAGGGGGCCAAAAACATTCAGTACTTC. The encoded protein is CASSIQQGAKNIQYF.

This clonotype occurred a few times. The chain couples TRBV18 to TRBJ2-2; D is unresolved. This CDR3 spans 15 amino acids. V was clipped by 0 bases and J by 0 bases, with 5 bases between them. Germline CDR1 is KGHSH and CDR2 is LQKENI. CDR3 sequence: CASSPPTANTGELFF. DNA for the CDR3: TGTGCCAGCTCACCACCTACAGCGAACACCGGGGAGCTGTTTTTT.

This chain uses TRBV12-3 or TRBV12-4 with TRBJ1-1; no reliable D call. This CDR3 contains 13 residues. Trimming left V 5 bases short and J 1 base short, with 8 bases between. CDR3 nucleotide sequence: TGTGCCAGCAGTCCCCAAAGGAACACTGAAGCTTTCTTT. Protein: CASSPQRNTEAFF.

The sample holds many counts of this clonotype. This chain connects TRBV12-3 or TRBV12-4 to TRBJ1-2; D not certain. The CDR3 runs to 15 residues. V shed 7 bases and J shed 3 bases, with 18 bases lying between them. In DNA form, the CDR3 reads TGTGCCAGCACCGCCCTAGGGCGTGTCGACTATGGCTACACCTTC. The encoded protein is CASTALGRVDYGYTF.

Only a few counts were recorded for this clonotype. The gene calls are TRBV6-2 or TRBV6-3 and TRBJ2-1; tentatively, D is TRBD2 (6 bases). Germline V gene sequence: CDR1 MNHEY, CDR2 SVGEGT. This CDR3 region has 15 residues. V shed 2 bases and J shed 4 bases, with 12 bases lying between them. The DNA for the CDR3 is TGTGCCAGCAGTTACGCTGGGGCGGGATACAATGAGCAGTTCTTC. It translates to CASSYAGAGYNEQFF.

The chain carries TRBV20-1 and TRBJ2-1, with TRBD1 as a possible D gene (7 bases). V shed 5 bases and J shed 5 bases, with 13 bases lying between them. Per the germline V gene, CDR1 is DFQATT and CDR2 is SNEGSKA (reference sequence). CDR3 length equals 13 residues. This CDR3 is CSASGGSNNEQFF. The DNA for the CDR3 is TGCAGTGCTTCAGGGGGGAGCAACAATGAGCAGTTCTTC.

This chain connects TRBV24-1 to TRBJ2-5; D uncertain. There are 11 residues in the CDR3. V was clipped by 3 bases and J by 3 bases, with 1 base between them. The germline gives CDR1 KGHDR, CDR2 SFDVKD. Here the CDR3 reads CATSDKETQYF. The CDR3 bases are TGTGCCACCAGTGATAAAGAGACCCAGTACTTC.

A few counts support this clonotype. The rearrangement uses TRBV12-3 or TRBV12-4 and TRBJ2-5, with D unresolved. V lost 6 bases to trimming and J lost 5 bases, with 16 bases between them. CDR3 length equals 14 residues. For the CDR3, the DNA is TGTGCCAGCAGCCCCTTCGCTATCAGTGAGACCCAGTACTTC. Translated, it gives CASSPFAISETQYF.

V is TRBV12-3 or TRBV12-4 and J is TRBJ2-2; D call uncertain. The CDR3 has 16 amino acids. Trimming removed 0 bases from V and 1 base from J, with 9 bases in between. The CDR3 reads CASSLASAENTGELFF. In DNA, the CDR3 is TGTGCCAGCAGTTTAGCGAGCGCGGAGAACACCGGGGAGCTGTTTTTT.

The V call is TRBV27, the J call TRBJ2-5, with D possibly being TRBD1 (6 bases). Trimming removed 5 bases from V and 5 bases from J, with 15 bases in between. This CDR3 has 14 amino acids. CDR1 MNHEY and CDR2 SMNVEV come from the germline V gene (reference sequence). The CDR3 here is CASSPGQPLETQYF. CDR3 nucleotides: TGTGCCAGCAGTCCCGGACAGCCACTGGAGACCCAGTACTTC.

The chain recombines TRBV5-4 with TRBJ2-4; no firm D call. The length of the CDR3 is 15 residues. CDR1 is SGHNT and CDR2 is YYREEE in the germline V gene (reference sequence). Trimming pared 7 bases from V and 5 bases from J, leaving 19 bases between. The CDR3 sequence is CASGRAERGENIQYF. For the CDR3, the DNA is TGTGCCAGCGGTAGGGCGGAGCGTGGGGAAAACATTCAGTACTTC.

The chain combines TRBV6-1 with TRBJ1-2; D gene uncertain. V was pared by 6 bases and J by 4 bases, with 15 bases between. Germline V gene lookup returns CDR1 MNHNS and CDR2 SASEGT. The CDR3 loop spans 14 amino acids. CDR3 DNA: TGTGCCAGCAGCAAAACACCCGCGGGCTATGGCTACACCTTC. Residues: CASSKTPAGYGYTF.

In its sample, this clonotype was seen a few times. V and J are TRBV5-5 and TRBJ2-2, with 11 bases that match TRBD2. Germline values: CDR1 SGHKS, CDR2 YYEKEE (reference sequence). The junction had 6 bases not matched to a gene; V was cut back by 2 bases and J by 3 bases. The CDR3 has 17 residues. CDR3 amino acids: CASSLGTSGGYTGELFF. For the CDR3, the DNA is TGTGCCAGCAGCTTAGGGACTAGCGGAGGGTACACCGGGGAGCTGTTTTTT.

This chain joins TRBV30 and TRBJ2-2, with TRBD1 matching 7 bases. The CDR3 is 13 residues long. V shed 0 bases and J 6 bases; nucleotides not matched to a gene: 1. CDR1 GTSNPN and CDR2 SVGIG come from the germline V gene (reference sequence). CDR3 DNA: TGTGCCTGGAGTGTTACAGGGGCCGGGGAGCTGTTTTTT. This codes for CAWSVTGAGELFF.

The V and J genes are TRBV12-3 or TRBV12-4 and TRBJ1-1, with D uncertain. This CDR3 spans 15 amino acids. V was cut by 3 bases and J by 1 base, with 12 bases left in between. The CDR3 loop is CASSLASVANTEAFF. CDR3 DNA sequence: TGTGCCAGCAGTTTGGCCTCGGTGGCGAACACTGAAGCTTTCTTT.

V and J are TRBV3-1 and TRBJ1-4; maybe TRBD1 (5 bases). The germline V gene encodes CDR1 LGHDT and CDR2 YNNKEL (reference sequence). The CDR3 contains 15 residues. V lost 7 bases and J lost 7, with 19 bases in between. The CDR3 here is CASTQGEGPGEKLFF. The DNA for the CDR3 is TGTGCCAGCACCCAGGGAGAGGGACCAGGTGAAAAACTGTTTTTT.

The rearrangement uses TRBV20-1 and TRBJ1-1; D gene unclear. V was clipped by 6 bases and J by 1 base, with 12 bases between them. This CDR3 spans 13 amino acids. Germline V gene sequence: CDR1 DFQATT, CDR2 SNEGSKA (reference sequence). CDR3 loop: CSAKSHSNTEAFF. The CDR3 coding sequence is TGCAGTGCAAAATCCCATTCGAACACTGAAGCTTTCTTT.

DNA for the CDR3: TGTGCCTGGAGTCGCAAGGCCGTAGGTGGCGAGACCCAGTACTTC. It encodes CAWSRKAVGGETQYF. This chain connects TRBV30 to TRBJ2-5; no reliable D call. Trimming left V 2 bases short and J 5 bases short, with 18 bases between. The V gene's germline CDR1 is GTSNPN and CDR2 SVGIG (reference sequence). The CDR3 has 15 amino acids.

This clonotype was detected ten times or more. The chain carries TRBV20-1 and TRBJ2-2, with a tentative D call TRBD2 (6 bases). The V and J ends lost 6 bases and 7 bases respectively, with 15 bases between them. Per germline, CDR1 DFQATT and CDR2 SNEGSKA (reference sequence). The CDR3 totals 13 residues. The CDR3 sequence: CSAEGLRGGELFF. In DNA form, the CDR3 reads TGCAGTGCGGAGGGCCTTAGGGGCGGGGAGCTGTTTTTT.

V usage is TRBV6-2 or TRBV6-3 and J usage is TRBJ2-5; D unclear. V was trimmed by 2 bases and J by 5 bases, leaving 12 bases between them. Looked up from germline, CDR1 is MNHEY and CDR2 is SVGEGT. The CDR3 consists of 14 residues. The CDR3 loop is CASSYATQGETQYF. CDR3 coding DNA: TGTGCCAGCAGTTACGCGACCCAAGGGGAGACCCAGTACTTC.

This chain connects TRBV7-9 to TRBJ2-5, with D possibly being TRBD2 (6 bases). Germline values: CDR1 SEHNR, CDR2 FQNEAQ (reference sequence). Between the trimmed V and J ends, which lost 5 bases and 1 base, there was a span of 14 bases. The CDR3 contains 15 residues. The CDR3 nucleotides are TGTGCCAGCAGCATTGGGACTCAATCCCAAGAGACCCAGTACTTC. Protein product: CASSIGTQSQETQYF.